What follows are 9 T cell receptor beta chains derived from one specimen sequenced in a study of shared clonotypes between healthy human individuals. Some clones are missing from TCRdb's copy, which holds only in-frame ones; the method was immunoSEQ multiplex PCR. In the table there are a few million clones, roughly 90% of which are singletons. The sequencing input was naive CD4+ T cells from PBMCs. Sample subset: CD45RA+ positively selected. The receptors were gathered from a man aged 18 to 35 in good health. Some clones in this sample may be carry-over from other donors' samples.

In its sample, this clone was seen once. The chain has TRBV13 and TRBJ1-1, with a possible D match to TRBD1 (5 bases). This CDR3 spans 11 amino acids. Trimming removed 4 bases at V and 10 bases at J, with 10 bases between. The germline V gene has CDR1 PRHDT and CDR2 FYEKMQ (reference sequence). In nucleotides, the CDR3 is TGTGCCAGCAGCTCAAGACAGCGAGCTTTCTTT. Its protein is CASSSRQRAFF.

The J gene is TRBJ2-1, the V gene TRBV13; D is perhaps TRBD2 (6 bases). CDR1 and CDR2 (germline): PRHDT, FYEKMQ (reference sequence). This CDR3 has 15 residues. Trimming pared 3 bases from V and 8 bases from J, leaving 17 bases between. The CDR3 region is CASSFRRAGGDEQFF. The CDR3 nucleotides read TGTGCCAGCAGCTTTAGGAGAGCGGGCGGGGATGAGCAGTTCTTC.

As regards this clone: Other DNA sequences in the same sample also yield this CDR3. This rearrangement joins TRBV18 to TRBJ2-2; D is unresolved. The CDR3 is 14 residues long. Germline lookup yields CDR1 KGHSH and CDR2 LQKENI. Trimming removed 2 bases from V and 0 bases from J, with 4 bases in between. As DNA, the CDR3 is TGTGCCAGCTCACCAACTCCGAACACCGGGGAGCTGTTTTTT. Translated: CASSPTPNTGELFF.

This sequence joins TRBV28 and TRBJ1-2; unclear D gene. Germline CDR1 MDHEN, CDR2 SYDVKM. V lost 1 base and J lost 8, with 8 bases in between. The CDR3 has 12 residues. CDR3 DNA sequence: TGTGCCAGCAGTTTATCCTCCGGGGGCTACACCTTC. The encoded protein is CASSLSSGGYTF.

V and J are TRBV6-5 and TRBJ2-7; tentatively, D is TRBD2 (5 bases). Deletions cut 6 bases from V and 5 bases from J, with 17 bases between. CDR1 and CDR2 (germline): MNHEY, SVGAGI. The CDR3 length is 14 residues. The CDR3 nucleotides read TGTGCCAGCAGAGGCCCTAGCAACCCACACGAGCAGTACTTC. It is translated as CASRGPSNPHEQYF.

Note on this clone: The identical CDR3 is also encoded by other nucleotide sequences in the sample. This chain connects TRBV19 to TRBJ2-3; 11 nucleotides agree with TRBD2. Germline CDR1 is LNHDA and CDR2 is SQIVND (reference sequence). The ends lost 2 bases at V and 5 bases at J; junction bases unmatched: 3. CDR3 length: 15 residues. CDR3 coding DNA: TGTGCCAGTAGTATACTAGCGGGAGGCGGAGATACGCAGTATTTT. Encoded protein: CASSILAGGGDTQYF.

As DNA, the CDR3 is TGTGCCAGCAGCTTAAAGGGGGGGTACTCCCAAGAGACCCAGTACTTC. Translation: CASSLKGGYSQETQYF. V is TRBV7-3 and J is TRBJ2-5, with a weak D call TRBD2 (7 bases). The germline CDR1 and CDR2 sequences are SGHTA and FQGTGA. This CDR3 contains 16 residues. V lost 1 base to trimming and J lost 1 base, with 13 bases between them.

The V and J genes are TRBV9 and TRBJ1-1; no reliable D call. Germline-derived CDR1 and CDR2 are SGDLS and YYNGEE. The ends were cut back, 3 bases at V and 3 bases at J, with 9 bases in the middle. The CDR3 consists of 13 residues. CDR3 sequence reads: CASSGWGDTEAFF. The CDR3 bases are TGTGCCAGCAGCGGGTGGGGTGACACTGAAGCTTTCTTT.

V usage is TRBV28 and J usage is TRBJ2-5; D is tentatively TRBD1 or TRBD2 (5 bases each). CDR1 is MDHEN and CDR2 is SYDVKM in the germline V gene. The CDR3 sequence is 14 residues long. V was trimmed by 8 bases and J by 3 bases, leaving 16 bases between them. The CDR3 loop is CASSLRGSEETQYF. Written as DNA, the CDR3 is TGTGCCAGCTCCCTACGGGGCAGCGAAGAGACCCAGTACTTC.